This TCR beta chain was recovered during a study of T cells in localized non-small cell lung cancer. Libraries were prepared by immunoSEQ multiplex PCR; TCRdb keeps only in-frame clonotypes and omits some of them. The table shows 20,000 to 30,000 clones, with 70% to 90% occurring only once. General study findings and limits: Within adjacent lung there appeared a median about 54 of the top 100 tumor clones. The tumor had only one region sequenced, so heterogeneity remains possible.

A remark on this clone: Its target is unknown.

The CDR3 is 14 residues long. Trimming removed 5 bases from V and 4 bases from J; junction bases left unmatched: 7. Germline assignment: CDR1 MNHEY and CDR2 SVGAGI. Sequencing used peripheral blood, obtained before any cancer treatment. The J gene is TRBJ1-1, the V gene TRBV6-5; 7 nucleotides agree with TRBD1. The receptor's source is a woman aged 40-75 years with stage I lung adenocarcinoma. This CDR3 is CASSINRGFTEAFF. The CDR3 nucleotides read TGTGCCAGCAGTATCAACAGGGGCTTCACTGAAGCTTTCTTT.